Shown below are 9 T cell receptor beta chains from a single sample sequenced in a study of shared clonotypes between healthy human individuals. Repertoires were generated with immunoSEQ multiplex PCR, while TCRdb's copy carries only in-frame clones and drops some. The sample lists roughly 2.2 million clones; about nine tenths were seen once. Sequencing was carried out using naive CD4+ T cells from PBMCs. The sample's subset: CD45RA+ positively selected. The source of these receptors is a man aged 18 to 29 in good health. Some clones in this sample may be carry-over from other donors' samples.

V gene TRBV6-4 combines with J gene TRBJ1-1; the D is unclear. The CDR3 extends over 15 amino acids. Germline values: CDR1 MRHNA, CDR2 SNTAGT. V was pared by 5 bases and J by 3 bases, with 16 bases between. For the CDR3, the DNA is TGTGCCAGCAGTAGGGAAAACATCGGGGACACTGAAGCTTTCTTT. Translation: CASSRENIGDTEAFF.

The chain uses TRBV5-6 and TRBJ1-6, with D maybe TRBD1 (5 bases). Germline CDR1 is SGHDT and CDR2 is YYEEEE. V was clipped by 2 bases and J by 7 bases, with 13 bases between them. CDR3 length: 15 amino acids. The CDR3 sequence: CASSFLTGSNSPLHF. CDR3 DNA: TGTGCCAGCAGCTTTCTTACAGGATCAAATTCACCCCTCCACTTT.

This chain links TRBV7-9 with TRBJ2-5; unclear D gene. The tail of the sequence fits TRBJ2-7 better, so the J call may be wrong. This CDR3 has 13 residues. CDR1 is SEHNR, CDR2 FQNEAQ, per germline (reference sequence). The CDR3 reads CASSLGKDYEQYF. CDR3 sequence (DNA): TGTGCCAGCAGTCTAGGGAAGGACTACGAGCAGTACTTC.

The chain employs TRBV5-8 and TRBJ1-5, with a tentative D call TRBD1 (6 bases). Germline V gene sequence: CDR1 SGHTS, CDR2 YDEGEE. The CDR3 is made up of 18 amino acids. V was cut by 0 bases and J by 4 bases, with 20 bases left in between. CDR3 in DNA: TGTGCCAGCAGCTTGGTCTTTGGGGCAGGGCAGGGGAATCAGCCCCAGCATTTT. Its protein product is CASSLVFGAGQGNQPQHF.

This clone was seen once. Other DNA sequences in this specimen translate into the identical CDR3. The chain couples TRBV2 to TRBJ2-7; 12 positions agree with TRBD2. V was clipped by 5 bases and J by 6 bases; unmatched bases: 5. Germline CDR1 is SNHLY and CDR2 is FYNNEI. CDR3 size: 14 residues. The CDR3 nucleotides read TGTGCCAGCAGTCGCGGACTAGCGGGAAGCGAGCAGTACTTC. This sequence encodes CASSRGLAGSEQYF.

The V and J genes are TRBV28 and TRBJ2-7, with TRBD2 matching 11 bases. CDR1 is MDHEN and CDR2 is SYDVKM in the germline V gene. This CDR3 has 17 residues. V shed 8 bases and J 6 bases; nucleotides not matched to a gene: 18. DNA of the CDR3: TGTGCCAGCCGTAAAAGTAGCGGGAGGGCCCCACGGGGCGAGCAGTACTTC. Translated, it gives CASRKSSGRAPRGEQYF.

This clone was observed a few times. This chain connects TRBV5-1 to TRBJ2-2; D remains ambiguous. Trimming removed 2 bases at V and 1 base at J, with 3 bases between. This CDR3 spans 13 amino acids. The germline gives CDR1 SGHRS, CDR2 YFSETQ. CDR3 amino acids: CASSFENTGELFF. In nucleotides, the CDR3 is TGCGCCAGCAGCTTTGAGAACACCGGGGAGCTGTTTTTT.

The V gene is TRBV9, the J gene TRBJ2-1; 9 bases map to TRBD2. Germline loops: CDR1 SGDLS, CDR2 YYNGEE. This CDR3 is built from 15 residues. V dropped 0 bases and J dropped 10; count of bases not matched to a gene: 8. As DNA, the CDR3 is TGTGCCAGCAGCGTAGGCGGGAGGGCCGTAAGCGAGCAGTTCTTC. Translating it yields CASSVGGRAVSEQFF. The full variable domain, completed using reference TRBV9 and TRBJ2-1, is DSGVTQTPKHLITATGQRVTLRCSPRSGDLSVYWYQQSLDQGLQFLIQYYNGEERAKGNILERFSAQQFPDLHSELNLSSLELGDSALYFCASSVGGRAVSEQFFGPGTRLTVL.

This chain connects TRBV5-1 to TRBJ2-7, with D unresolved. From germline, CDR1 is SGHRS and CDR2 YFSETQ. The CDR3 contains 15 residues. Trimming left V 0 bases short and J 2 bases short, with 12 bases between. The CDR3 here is CASSLDGFLPYEQYF. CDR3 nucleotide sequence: TGCGCCAGCAGCTTGGACGGGTTTCTCCCCTACGAGCAGTACTTC.